This entry concerns a single TCR beta chain. Antigen specificity is unknown. Germline CDR1 and CDR2: SGDLS and YYNGEE. This CDR3 comprises 15 residues. This entry belongs to a study of graft-versus-host responses after intestinal transplantation. Whole-study context: All of the recipients had induction that used anti-thymocyte globulin, then tacrolimus and steroids for about 3 years.

The assay was immunoSEQ multiplex PCR, and TCRdb's table has in-frame clones only and misses some. This table holds about 97,000 clones, 80% to 95% found once. The study's findings and limits: Detected in recipient marrow were GvH clones, some of which were first observed in ileum or blood. Some patients had graft-donor T cell macrochimerism, and their allografts showed high graft-versus-host to host-versus-graft clonal ratios.

The chain carries TRBV9 and TRBJ2-5; the D gene is possibly TRBD2 (5 bases). The DNA end is a closer match to TRBJ2-7, so the J assignment may be wrong. The origin of this receptor is a human donor who was the organ donor for an intestinal transplant. Sequences were derived from unstimulated CD8+ T cells sorted from spleen or lymph node cells, sampled before transplant. CDR3 coding DNA: TGTGCCAGCAGGGATCAAGGGAGCGGATACTACGAGCAGTACTTC. Its translation is CASRDQGSGYYEQYF.